What follows describes a single T cell receptor beta chain. Its antigen is not known. Produced via immunoSEQ multiplex PCR; TCRdb's table is partial and in-frame only. The sample lists 35,000 to 55,000 clones, 75% to 85% seen once, with approximately 52% in the top ten. This sample stems from a study of T cell responses to AZD1222 COVID-19 vaccine. Regarding the study as a whole: The study identified only five or six AZD1222 recipients as seropositive at baseline.

Here the sequenced sample was peripheral blood, taken on day 0 of AZD1222 vaccination. The clonotype comes from an adult in good health.

The CDR3 coding sequence is TGTGCCAGCTCTCTAAACTCAGATACGCAGTATTTT. It codes for CASSLNSDTQYF. The chain uses TRBV18 and TRBJ2-3; no definite D call. The germline CDR1 and CDR2 sequences are KGHSH and LQKENI. The CDR3 length is 12 residues. V lost 6 bases to trimming and J lost 4 bases, with 8 bases between them.